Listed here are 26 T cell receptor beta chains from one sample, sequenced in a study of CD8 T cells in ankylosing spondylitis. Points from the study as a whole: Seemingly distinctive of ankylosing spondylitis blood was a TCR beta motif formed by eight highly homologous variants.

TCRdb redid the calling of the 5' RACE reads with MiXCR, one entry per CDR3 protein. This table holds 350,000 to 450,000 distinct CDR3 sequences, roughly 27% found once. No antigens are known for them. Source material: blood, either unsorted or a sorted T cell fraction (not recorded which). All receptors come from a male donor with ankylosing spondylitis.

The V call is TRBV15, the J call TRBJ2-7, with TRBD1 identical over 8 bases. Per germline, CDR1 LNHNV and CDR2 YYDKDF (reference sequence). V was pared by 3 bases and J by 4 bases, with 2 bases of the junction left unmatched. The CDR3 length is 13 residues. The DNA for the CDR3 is TGTGCCACCAGCAGTAACAGGGGGTACGAGCAGTACTTC. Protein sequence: CATSSNRGYEQYF.

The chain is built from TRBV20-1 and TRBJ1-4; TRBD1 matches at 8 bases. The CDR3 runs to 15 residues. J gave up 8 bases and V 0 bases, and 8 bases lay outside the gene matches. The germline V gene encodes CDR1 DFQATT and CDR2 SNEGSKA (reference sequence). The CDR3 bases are TGCAGTGCTAGAGACCCAGGGACAGGCGGAGAAAAACTGTTTTTT. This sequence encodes CSARDPGTGGEKLFF.

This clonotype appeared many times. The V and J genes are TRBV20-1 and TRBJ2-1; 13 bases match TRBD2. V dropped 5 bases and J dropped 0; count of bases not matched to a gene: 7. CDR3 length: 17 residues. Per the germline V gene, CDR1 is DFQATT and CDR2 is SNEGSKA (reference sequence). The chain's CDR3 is CSALGLAGVSSYNEQFF. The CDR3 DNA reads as TGCAGTGCTCTCGGACTAGCGGGAGTGAGCTCCTACAATGAGCAGTTCTTC.

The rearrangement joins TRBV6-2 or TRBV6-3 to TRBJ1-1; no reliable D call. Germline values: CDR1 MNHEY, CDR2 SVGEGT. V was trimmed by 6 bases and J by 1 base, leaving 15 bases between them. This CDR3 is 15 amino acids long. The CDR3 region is CASSPAGGGNTEAFF. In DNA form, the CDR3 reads TGTGCCAGCAGCCCCGCGGGCGGTGGGAACACTGAAGCTTTCTTT.

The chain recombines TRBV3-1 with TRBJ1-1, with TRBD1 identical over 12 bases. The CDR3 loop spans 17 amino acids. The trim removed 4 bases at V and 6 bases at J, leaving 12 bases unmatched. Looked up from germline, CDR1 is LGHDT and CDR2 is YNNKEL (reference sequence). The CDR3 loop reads CASSPGTGGAGRAEAFF. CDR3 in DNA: TGTGCCAGCAGCCCCGGGACAGGGGGCGCAGGTAGGGCTGAAGCTTTCTTT. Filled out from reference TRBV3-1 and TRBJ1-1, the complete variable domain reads DTAVSQTPKYLVTQMGNDKSIKCEQNLGHDTMYWYKQDSKKFLKIMFSYNNKELIINETVPNRFSPKSPDKAHLNLHINSLELGDSAVYFCASSPGTGGAGRAEAFFGQGTRLTVV.

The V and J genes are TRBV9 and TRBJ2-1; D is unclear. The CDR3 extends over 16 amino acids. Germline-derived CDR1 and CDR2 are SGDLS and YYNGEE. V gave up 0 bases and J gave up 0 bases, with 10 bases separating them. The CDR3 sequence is CASSVGLTSSYNEQFF. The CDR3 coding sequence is TGTGCCAGCAGCGTAGGGCTAACGAGCTCCTACAATGAGCAGTTCTTC.

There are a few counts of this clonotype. The CDR3 is CASSQTGAYNEQFF. The CDR3 DNA reads TGTGCCAGCAGCCAGACCGGGGCCTACAATGAGCAGTTCTTC. The chain combines TRBV7-9 with TRBJ2-1; possibly TRBD2 for D (5 bases). Between the trimmed V and J ends, which lost 5 bases and 2 bases, there was a span of 10 bases. CDR3 size: 14 residues. Germline lookup yields CDR1 SEHNR and CDR2 FQNEAQ (reference sequence).

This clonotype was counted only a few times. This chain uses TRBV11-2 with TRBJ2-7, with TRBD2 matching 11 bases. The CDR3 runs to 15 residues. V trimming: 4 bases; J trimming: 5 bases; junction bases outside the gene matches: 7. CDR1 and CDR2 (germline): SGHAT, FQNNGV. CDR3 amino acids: CASSSRTSGLHEQYF. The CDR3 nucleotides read TGTGCCAGCAGCTCTAGGACTAGCGGGTTGCACGAGCAGTACTTC.

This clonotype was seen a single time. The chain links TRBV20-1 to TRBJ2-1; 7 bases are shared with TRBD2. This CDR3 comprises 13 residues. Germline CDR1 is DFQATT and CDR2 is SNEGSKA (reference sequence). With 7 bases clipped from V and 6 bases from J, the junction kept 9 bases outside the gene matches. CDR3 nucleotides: TGCAGTGTCTTGGCGGGAGCGCGCAATGAGCAGTTCTTC. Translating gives CSVLAGARNEQFF.

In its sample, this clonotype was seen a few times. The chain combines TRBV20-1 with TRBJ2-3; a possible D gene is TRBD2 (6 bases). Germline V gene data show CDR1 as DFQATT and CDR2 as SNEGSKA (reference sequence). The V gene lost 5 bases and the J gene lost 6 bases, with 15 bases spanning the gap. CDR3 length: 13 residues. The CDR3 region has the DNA TGCAGTGCTCAGAACACTAGCTGGGATACGCAGTATTTT. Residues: CSAQNTSWDTQYF.

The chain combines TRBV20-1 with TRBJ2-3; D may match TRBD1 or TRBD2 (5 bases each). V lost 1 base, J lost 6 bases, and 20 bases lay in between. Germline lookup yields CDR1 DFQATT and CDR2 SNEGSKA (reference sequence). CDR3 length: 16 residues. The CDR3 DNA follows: TGCAGTGCTAGAGGAGGGGAGACTAAAGCTCCTGATACGCAGTATTTT. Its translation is CSARGGETKAPDTQYF.

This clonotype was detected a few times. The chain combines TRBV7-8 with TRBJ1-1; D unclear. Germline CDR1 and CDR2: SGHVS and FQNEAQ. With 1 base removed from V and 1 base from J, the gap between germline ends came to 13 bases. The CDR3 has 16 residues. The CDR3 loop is CASSLGHWNTNTEAFF. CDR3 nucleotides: TGTGCCAGCAGCTTAGGACATTGGAACACGAACACTGAAGCTTTCTTT.

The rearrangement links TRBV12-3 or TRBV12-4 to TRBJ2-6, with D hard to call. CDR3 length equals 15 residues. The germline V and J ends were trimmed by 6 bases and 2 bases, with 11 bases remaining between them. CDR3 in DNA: TGTGCCAGCAGGCGATCGAGTACTGGGGCCAACGTCCTGACTTTC. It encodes CASRRSSTGANVLTF.

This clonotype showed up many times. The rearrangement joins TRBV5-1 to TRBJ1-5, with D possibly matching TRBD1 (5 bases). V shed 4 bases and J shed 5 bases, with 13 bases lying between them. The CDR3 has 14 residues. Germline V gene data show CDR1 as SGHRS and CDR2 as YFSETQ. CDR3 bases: TGCGCCAGCAGCAGTCAGGGAGTTCATCAGCCCCAGCATTTT. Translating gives CASSSQGVHQPQHF.

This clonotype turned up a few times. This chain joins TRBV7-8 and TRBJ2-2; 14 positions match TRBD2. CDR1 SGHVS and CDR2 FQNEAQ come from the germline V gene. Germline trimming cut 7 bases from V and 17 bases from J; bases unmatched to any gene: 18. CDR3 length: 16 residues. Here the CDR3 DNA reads TGTGCCAGCAATTTGGGACTAGCGGGAGTATCCCGGGGCTGTTTTTTT. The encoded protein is CASNLGLAGVSRGCFF.

CDR3 region: CASSGTYGYTF. CDR3 nucleotides: TGTGCCAGCTCGGGGACATATGGCTACACCTTC. V is TRBV2 and J is TRBJ1-2, with D perhaps TRBD1 (6 bases). This CDR3 has 11 amino acids. CDR1 is SNHLY, CDR2 FYNNEI, per germline. V lost 8 bases to trimming and J lost 5 bases, with 9 bases between them.

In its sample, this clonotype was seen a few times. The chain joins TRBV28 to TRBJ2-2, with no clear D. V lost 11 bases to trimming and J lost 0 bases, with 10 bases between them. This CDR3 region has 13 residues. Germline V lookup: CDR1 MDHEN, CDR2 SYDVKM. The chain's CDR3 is CALWNSNTGELFF. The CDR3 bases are TGTGCCCTATGGAACTCGAACACCGGGGAGCTGTTTTTT. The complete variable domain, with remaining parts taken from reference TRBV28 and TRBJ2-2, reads DVKVTQSSRYLVKRTGEKVFLECVQDMDHENMFWYRQDPGLGLRLIYFSYDVKMKEKGDIPEGYSVSREKKERFSLILESASTNQTSMYLCALWNSNTGELFFGEGSRLTVL.

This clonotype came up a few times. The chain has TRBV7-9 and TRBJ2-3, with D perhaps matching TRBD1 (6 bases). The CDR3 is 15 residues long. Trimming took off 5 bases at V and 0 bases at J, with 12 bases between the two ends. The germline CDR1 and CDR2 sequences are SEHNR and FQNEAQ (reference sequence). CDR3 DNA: TGTGCCAGCAGCATCCGGGACATTAGCACAGATACGCAGTATTTT. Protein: CASSIRDISTDTQYF.

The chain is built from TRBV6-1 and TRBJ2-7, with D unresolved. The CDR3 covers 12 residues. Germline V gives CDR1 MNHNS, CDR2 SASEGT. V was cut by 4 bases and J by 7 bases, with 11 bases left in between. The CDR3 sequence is CASSVAFREQYF. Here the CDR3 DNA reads TGTGCCAGCAGTGTGGCTTTTCGGGAGCAGTACTTC.

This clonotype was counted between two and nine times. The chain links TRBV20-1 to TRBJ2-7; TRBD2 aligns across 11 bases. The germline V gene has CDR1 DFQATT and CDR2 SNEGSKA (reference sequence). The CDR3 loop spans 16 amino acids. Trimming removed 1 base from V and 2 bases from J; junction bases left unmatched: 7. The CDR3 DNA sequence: TGCAGTGCTAGAGGACTAGCGGGACTCCTTGCCTACGAGCAGTACGTC. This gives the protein CSARGLAGLLAYEQYV.

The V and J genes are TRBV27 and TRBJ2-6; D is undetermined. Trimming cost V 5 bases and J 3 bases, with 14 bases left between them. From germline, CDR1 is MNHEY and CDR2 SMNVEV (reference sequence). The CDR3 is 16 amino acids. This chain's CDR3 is CASSPFADGGANVLTF. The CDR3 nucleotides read TGTGCCAGCAGTCCCTTTGCGGATGGTGGGGCCAACGTCCTGACTTTC.

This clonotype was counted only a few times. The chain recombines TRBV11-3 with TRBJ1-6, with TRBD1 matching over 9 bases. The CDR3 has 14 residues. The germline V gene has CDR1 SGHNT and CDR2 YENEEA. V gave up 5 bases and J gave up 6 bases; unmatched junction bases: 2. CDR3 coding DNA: TGTGCCAGCAGCAGGACAGGGGTTAATTCACCCCTCCACTTT. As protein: CASSRTGVNSPLHF.

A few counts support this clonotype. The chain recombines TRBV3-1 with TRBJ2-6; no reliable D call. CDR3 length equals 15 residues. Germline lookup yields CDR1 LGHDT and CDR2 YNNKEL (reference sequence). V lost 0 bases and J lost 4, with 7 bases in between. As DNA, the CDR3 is TGTGCCAGCAGCCAAGACTGGTCGGGGGCCAACGTCCTGACTTTC. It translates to CASSQDWSGANVLTF.

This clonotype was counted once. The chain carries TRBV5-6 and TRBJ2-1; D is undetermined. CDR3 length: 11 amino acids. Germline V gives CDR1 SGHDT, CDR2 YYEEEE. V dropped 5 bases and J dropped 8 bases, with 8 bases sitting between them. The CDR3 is CASRKFDEQFF. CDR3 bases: TGTGCCAGCAGAAAGTTCGATGAGCAGTTCTTC.

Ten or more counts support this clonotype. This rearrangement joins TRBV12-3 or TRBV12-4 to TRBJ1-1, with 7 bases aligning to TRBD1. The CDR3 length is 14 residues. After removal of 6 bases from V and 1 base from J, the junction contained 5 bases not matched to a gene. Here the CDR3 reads CASRPGQTNTEAFF. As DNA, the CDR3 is TGTGCCAGCAGACCGGGACAGACGAACACTGAAGCTTTCTTT.

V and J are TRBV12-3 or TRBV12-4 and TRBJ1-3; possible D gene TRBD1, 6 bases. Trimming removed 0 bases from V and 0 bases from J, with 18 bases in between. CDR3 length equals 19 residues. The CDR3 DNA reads TGTGCCAGCAGTTTAGCCAGCCCTCTGACAGGCCCCTCTGGAAACACCATATATTTT. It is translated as CASSLASPLTGPSGNTIYF.